Sequencing of this T cell receptor beta chain was carried out in a study of neurological immune-mediated disorders. Study results and caveats: Among expanded clones, no CDR3 amino acid sequences were shared across subjects, a pattern suggesting private repertoires in all groups.

TCRdb passed the 5' RACE reads through MiXCR, listing each CDR3 protein once. This sample has roughly 100,000 distinct CDR3 sequences, with 11% found just once. Time point here: longitudinal time-point 3. The unsorted libraries were prepared from 2 million PBMCs (stored at -80 C). In its sample, this clonotype was seen many times. Its specificity is not known. V lost 1 base to trimming and J lost 1 base, with 9 bases between them. Germline V gene sequence: CDR1 KGHDR, CDR2 SFDVKD. The CDR3 length is 16 residues. The receptor was derived from a female donor with HTLV-1-associated myelopathy (HAM/TSP). Sequencing was done on a sample of PBMCs. The chain links TRBV24-1 to TRBJ2-2, with D possibly being TRBD1 (6 bases). The CDR3 region is CATSDLGRGNTGELFF. The CDR3 nucleotides read TGTGCCACCAGTGATTTAGGCAGGGGGAACACCGGGGAGCTGTTTTTT.